Included here is one T cell receptor beta chain sequence, with context. Its target is unknown. This specimen comes from a study of cytomegalovirus exposure and HLA in healthy donors. Overall study: Samples from HLA-typed donors yielded 65 million to 90 million unique TCRs in an early data release.

This CDR3 spans 18 amino acids. Deletions cut 11 bases from V and 6 bases from J, with 32 bases between. Germline V gives CDR1 LNHDA, CDR2 SQIVND (reference sequence). Overall study results and limits: Within an earlier analysis, most TCR beta V segments proved productive either about 90% or about 30% of the time.

A multiplex PCR was run with 60 Vbeta primers and 13 Jbeta primers. Produced via immunoSEQ multiplex PCR; TCRdb's table is partial and in-frame only. The sample holds some 120,000 clones, about 80% seen once. Material: PBMCs. The source is a man aged 25-45 years in good health and CMV-seropositive. This sequence joins TRBV19 and TRBJ1-5, with D tentatively TRBD1 (6 bases). CDR3: CASQGQGVFPPTRQPQHF. CDR3 coding DNA: TGTGCCTCACAGGGACAAGGAGTATTTCCACCCACGCGTCAGCCCCAGCATTTT. Looking up the rest from reference TRBV19 and TRBJ1-5 gives the full variable domain: DGGITQSPKYLFRKEGQNVTLSCEQNLNHDAMYWYRQDPGQGLRLIYYSQIVNDFQKGDIAEGYSVSREKKESFPLTVTSAQKNPTAFYLCASQGQGVFPPTRQPQHFGDGTRLSIL.